These T cell receptor beta chains were read from a single sample in a study of cytomegalovirus exposure and HLA in healthy donors. Method: immunoSEQ multiplex PCR; TCRdb's copy keeps in-frame clones and lacks some. The data show roughly 250,000 clones, around 90% seen once. Sequenced: PBMCs. These receptors originate from a woman aged 18 to 35 in good health and CMV-seronegative. Each CDR3 is given with its conserved first and last residue. D genes are given only for firm matches.

.	TRBV5-1	CASSLGRRVTLANTGELFF
TRBD1	TRBV29-1	CSVESTGLTEAFF
TRBD2	TRBV5-1	CASSLLAGGQETQYF
TRBD1	TRBV5-4	CASSLTGAGSNQPQHF
.	TRBV11-2	CASSRQLSINEQFF
.	TRBV5-1	CASSQRVSSTDTQYF
.	TRBV5-8	CASSLTGSLSPLHF
.	TRBV2	CASSDSYQETQYF
.	TRBV27	CASSSPGLNNEQFF
TRBD1	TRBV2	CASRDRGTNEKLFF